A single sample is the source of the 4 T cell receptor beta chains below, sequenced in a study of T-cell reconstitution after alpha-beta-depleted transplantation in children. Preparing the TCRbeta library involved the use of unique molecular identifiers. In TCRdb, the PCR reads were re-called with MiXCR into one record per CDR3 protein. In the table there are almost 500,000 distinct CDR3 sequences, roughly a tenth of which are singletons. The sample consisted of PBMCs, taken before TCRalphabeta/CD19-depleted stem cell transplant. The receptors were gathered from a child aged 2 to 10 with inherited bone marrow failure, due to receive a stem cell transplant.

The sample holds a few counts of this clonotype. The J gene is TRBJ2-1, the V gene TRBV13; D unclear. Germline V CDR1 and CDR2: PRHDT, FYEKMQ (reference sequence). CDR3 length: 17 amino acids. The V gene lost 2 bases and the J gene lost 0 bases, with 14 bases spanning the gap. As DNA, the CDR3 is TGTGCCAGCAGCTTAAATCCCAGGCATAGCTCCTACAATGAGCAGTTCTTC. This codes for CASSLNPRHSSYNEQFF.

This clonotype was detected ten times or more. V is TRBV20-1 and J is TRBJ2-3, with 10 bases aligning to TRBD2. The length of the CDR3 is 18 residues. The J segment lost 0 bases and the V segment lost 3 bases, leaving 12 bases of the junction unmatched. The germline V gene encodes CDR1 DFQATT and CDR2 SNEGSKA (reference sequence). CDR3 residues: CSASRGSGRAGSTDTQYF. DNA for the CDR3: TGCAGTGCTAGCCGTGGGAGCGGGAGGGCCGGAAGCACAGATACGCAGTATTTT.

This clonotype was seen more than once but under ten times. The CDR3 protein is CASSVAGGYADTQYF. CDR3 nucleotide sequence: TGTGCCAGCAGCGTAGCGGGAGGGTACGCAGATACGCAGTATTTT. The J gene is TRBJ2-3, the V gene TRBV9; the match to TRBD2 covers 8 bases. The CDR3 has 15 residues. CDR1 is SGDLS and CDR2 is YYNGEE in the germline V gene. V trimming: 0 bases; J trimming: 4 bases; junction bases outside the gene matches: 4.

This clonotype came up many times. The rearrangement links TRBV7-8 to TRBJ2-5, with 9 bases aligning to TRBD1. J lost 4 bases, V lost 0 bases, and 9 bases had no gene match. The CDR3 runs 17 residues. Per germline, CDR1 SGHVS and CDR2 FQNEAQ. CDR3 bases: TGTGCCAGCAGCTTAGCACAGGGGGCTGGATGGGGAGAGACCCAGTACTTC. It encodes CASSLAQGAGWGETQYF.